Described below is a single T cell receptor (beta chain) sequence and its context. No antigen is known for it. Per-base quality was not reported, and no clone a single base away is much larger than it. The immunoSEQ Assay, a bias-controlled multiplex PCR, was used to amplify TCRbeta CDR3 regions from genomic DNA. Under the source paper's analysis protocol: The number of nucleated cells in each sample was estimated by amplification of reference gene primers within the assay. To quantify the absolute abundance of each unique TCRbeta CDR3 rearrangement, sequence reads were collapsed and filtered. For each sample, productive Simpson clonality was calculated by taking the square root of Simpson's diversity index across productive rearrangements. TCRdb took this table from immuneACCESS and kept in-frame rearrangements with V and J called. Such tables lack part of the clones; where checked against another copy, unresolved V genes explain under half of the gap, and the rest is unexplained. That table is the source of V, J and clone size, and D and trimming were worked out from the DNA. The sample table holds fewer than 150,000 clones, of which roughly 90% were seen once. 3.8% of the sample belongs to the ten largest clones.

This sample was taken from a study of blood T cell repertoires in COVID-19 (dated by TCRdb to about 2020). Regarding the research as a whole: Samples covering the acute and convalescent phases of COVID-19 were provided by collaborators in the United States, Italy and Spain. Deeply sampled blood TCRbeta repertoires from subjects exposed to, actively infected with, or recovered from COVID-19 were included in the dataset. The material from the prospective study consisted of cDNA or gDNA derived from T cells, B-cell-depleted T cells, or PBMCs. HLA class I and class II types, where available, came from metadata supplied by the sample provider rather than from assay-based typing. The samples were drawn from two sources: the first 160 participants of the ongoing ImmuneRACE study, and fewer than 1,500 subjects contributed by 6 global collaborators. Sample metadata almost always included a de-identified subject ID, COVID-19 status, age in years and sex. A freely available public database, intended as a resource for researchers studying the immune response to SARS-CoV-2, is where the repertoires were released.

In Seattle, one collaborating source enrolled patients while the infection was active and tracked those patients longitudinally over the course of disease. Whole blood was collected in K2EDTA tubes by collaborating institutions according to the institutions' own protocols. For TCRbeta analysis, collaborators shipped samples as frozen whole blood, isolated PBMCs, or DNA extracted from either of those sample types. The study at large found these results: How much clinical and demographic metadata was included differed by source and by participant, and the metadata was provided uncurated.

Measured from the cysteine to the phenylalanine, the CDR3 is 17 residues long. Just the 51-base CDR3 DNA is kept, in frame starting at base 1. The germline V gene gives CDR1 as SGHTA and CDR2 as FQGNSA. V and J are truncated by 0 bases and 4 bases respectively, leaving an intervening sequence of 18 bases. The TCR comes from a woman aged 60 to 75 with COVID-19, enrolled during active disease. The chain is encoded by TRBV7-2 joined to TRBJ1-1, with TRBD1 tentatively as D gene (5 bases match). The sequencing sample was made of peripheral blood. This receptor carries the CDR3 CASSLAGGLGWGTEAFF. In nucleotides, the sequence is TGTGCCAGCAGCTTAGCGGGGGGATTGGGGTGGGGCACTGAAGCTTTCTTT. With the rest looked up from the reference TRBV7-2 and TRBJ1-1 genes rather than sequenced, the full variable domain is GAGVSQSPSNKVTEKGKDVELRCDPISGHTALYWYRQSLGQGLEFLIYFQGNSAPDKSGLPSDRFSAERTGGSVSTLTIQRTQQEDSAVYLCASSLAGGLGWGTEAFFGQGTRLTVV.